This T cell receptor (beta chain) stems from a study of T cells after posttransplantation cyclophosphamide. Findings and limits, study-wide: Donor CD8+ memory clones often dominated recipient blood repertoires at later times. Recipient CMV seropositivity and CMV reactivation strongly tracked TRB clonality.

The sample holds many counts of this clone. The antigen remains unidentified. CDR1 is SNHLY and CDR2 is FYNNEI in the germline V gene. The CDR3 covers 15 residues. Germline trimming cut 6 bases from V and 3 bases from J; bases unmatched to any gene: 5. Clones were read by immunoSEQ multiplex PCR, and TCRdb kept only the in-frame ones, dropping some. The sample has under 50,000 clones, none seen only once. The chain has TRBV2 and TRBJ2-3; 11 nucleotides line up with TRBD1. The TCR was taken from a man aged 40-50 years in good health, CMV-negative, and a related stem cell transplant donor. The sample taken for sequencing was PBMCs. CDR3 DNA sequence: TGTGCCAGCAGCTTGGACAGGGGGCGGACAGATACGCAGTATTTT. It is translated as CASSLDRGRTDTQYF.